Following are 31 T cell receptor beta chains from one sample sequenced in a study of vaccination effects on CD4 cells after COVID-19. No antigen is known for these receptors. Clones were sequenced by immunoSEQ multiplex PCR, and TCRdb holds only the in-frame ones, with some missing. This sample has tens of thousands of clones, with over 65% found just once. Following 10 days of culture, CD4+ T cells were isolated. Two-dose vaccination with either BNT162b2 or mRNA-1273 was given to the participants. The sample in question was CD4+ T cells from PBMCs cultured without peptide, obtained after COVID-19 vaccination. The receptors come from a human donor who received a COVID-19 vaccine.

The table lists this clone with a few counts. The chain recombines TRBV2 with TRBJ2-4; no clear D gene. Germline CDR1 reads SNHLY; CDR2 reads FYNNEI. This CDR3 spans 15 amino acids. Trimming took off 6 bases at V and 0 bases at J, with 12 bases between the two ends. The CDR3 reads CASSLNGLAKNIQYF. The CDR3 region has the DNA TGTGCCAGCAGCCTAAACGGATTAGCCAAAAACATTCAGTACTTC.

This clone turned up a few times. This chain links TRBV19 with TRBJ1-5, with D tentatively TRBD1 (5 bases). The V gene lost 3 bases and the J gene lost 9 bases, with 12 bases spanning the gap. The CDR3 is 13 residues long. From germline, CDR1 is LNHDA and CDR2 SQIVND (reference sequence). The CDR3 sequence: CASSIQGDRPQHF. CDR3 coding DNA: TGTGCCAGTAGTATTCAGGGTGATCGGCCCCAGCATTTT.

V usage is TRBV29-1 and J usage is TRBJ1-1, with D perhaps TRBD1 (6 bases). Germline V gene lookup returns CDR1 SQVTM and CDR2 ANQGSEA. Trimming removed 7 bases from V and 2 bases from J, with 20 bases in between. The CDR3 covers 15 residues. CDR3 protein: CSAFPRQARNTEAFF. CDR3 DNA: TGCAGCGCCTTCCCTCGACAGGCCCGAAACACTGAAGCTTTCTTT.

The V call is TRBV3-1 (or the pseudogene TRBV3-2), the J call TRBJ2-5; 11 bases agree with TRBD2. The CDR3 runs to 18 residues. Germline CDR1 and CDR2: LGHDT and YNNKEL (reference sequence). J gave up 0 bases and V 1 base, and 7 bases lay outside the gene matches. The CDR3 DNA reads as TGTGCCAGCAGCCAAGGCCTAGCGGGGGGTTCGTACCAAGAGACCCAGTACTTC. It translates to CASSQGLAGGSYQETQYF.

This chain uses TRBV6-5 with TRBJ2-7; 10 bases line up with TRBD1. This CDR3 spans 14 amino acids. V dropped 10 bases and J dropped 7; count of bases not matched to a gene: 13. The V gene's germline CDR1 is MNHEY and CDR2 SVGAGI. In nucleotides, the CDR3 is TGTGCCACCCATAAGACAGGGGGCTTTGGGGAGCAGTACGTC. Protein: CATHKTGGFGEQYV.

The chain combines TRBV3-1 (or the pseudogene TRBV3-2) with TRBJ2-5, with 9 bases fitting TRBD1. Germline trimming cut 2 bases from V and 5 bases from J; bases unmatched to any gene: 3. Germline V gives CDR1 LGHDT, CDR2 YNNKEL (reference sequence). The CDR3 is 14 amino acids. The CDR3 sequence: CASSQPGQGETQYF. The CDR3 DNA sequence: TGTGCCAGCAGCCAACCGGGACAGGGTGAGACCCAGTACTTC.

The rearrangement uses TRBV10-3 and TRBJ2-5, with 13 bases aligning to TRBD2. Looked up from germline, CDR1 is ENHRY and CDR2 is SYGVKD. The V and J ends lost 8 bases and 4 bases, in that order; junction bases with no gene match: 4. This CDR3 comprises 14 residues. The CDR3 region is CAIGRTSGGETQYF. In DNA, the CDR3 is TGTGCCATCGGAAGGACTAGCGGGGGAGAGACCCAGTACTTC.

The chain combines TRBV19 with TRBJ1-5, with D possibly TRBD1 on 6 matching bases. The V end lost 6 bases, the J end lost 0 bases, and 18 bases lay between the germline ends. CDR1 is LNHDA, CDR2 SQIVND, per germline (reference sequence). CDR3 length: 17 residues. The CDR3 DNA is TGTGCCAGTAGGGGAAACCAGGGGACATATAGCAATCAGCCCCAGCATTTT. Encoded protein: CASRGNQGTYSNQPQHF.

This clone came up once. In DNA form, the CDR3 reads TGCGCCAGCAGCTTCGAAGGACAGTATAATGAAAAACTGTTTTTT. Protein sequence: CASSFEGQYNEKLFF. This rearrangement joins TRBV5-1 to TRBJ1-4, with a possible D match to TRBD1 (6 bases). V lost 2 bases, J lost 4 bases, and 12 bases lay in between. Germline V gene sequence: CDR1 SGHRS, CDR2 YFSETQ. The CDR3 is made up of 15 amino acids.

The J gene is TRBJ1-1, the V gene TRBV2; D is uncertain. Trimming shortened V by 7 bases and J by 2 bases, and 11 bases separated the two germline ends. The germline gives CDR1 SNHLY, CDR2 FYNNEI. This CDR3 is built from 13 residues. The CDR3 here is CASTLTLNTEAFF. DNA for the CDR3: TGTGCCAGCACCCTGACACTTAACACTGAAGCTTTCTTT.

The J gene is TRBJ2-5, the V gene TRBV2, with 8 nucleotides matching TRBD1. This CDR3 comprises 15 residues. The trim removed 8 bases at V and 3 bases at J, leaving 11 bases unmatched. Germline lookup yields CDR1 SNHLY and CDR2 FYNNEI. This CDR3 is CASHPHRGQEETQYF. In DNA form, the CDR3 reads TGTGCCAGCCACCCCCACAGGGGACAGGAAGAGACCCAGTACTTC.

The chain employs TRBV20-1 and TRBJ1-6; D is uncertain. This CDR3 is built from 14 residues. Germline lookup yields CDR1 DFQATT and CDR2 SNEGSKA (reference sequence). Trimming removed 3 bases from V and 7 bases from J, with 13 bases in between. The CDR3 sequence: CSASLGLSNSPLHF. DNA for the CDR3: TGCAGTGCTAGTCTCGGACTATCCAATTCACCCCTCCACTTT.

The chain uses TRBV5-5 and TRBJ1-1, with D maybe TRBD1 (6 bases). The CDR3 extends over 15 amino acids. Looked up from germline, CDR1 is SGHKS and CDR2 is YYEKEE (reference sequence). With 6 bases removed from V and 4 bases from J, the gap between germline ends came to 19 bases. CDR3: CASNPSRTESTEAFF. The CDR3 DNA reads TGTGCCAGCAACCCCTCGAGGACAGAAAGCACTGAAGCTTTCTTT.

The chain uses TRBV6-2 or TRBV6-3 and TRBJ2-6, with 9 bases fitting TRBD2. The V and J ends lost 4 bases and 0 bases, in that order; junction bases with no gene match: 10. The germline V gene encodes CDR1 MNHEY and CDR2 SVGEGT. CDR3 size: 19 residues. The CDR3 sequence is CASSSQLGGGDSGANVLTF. CDR3 bases: TGTGCCAGCAGTTCCCAACTGGGCGGGGGGGACTCTGGGGCCAACGTCCTGACTTTC.

J is TRBJ2-7 and V is TRBV30, with a possible D match to TRBD2 (5 bases). V was pared by 0 bases and J by 5 bases, with 14 bases between. The length of the CDR3 is 14 residues. Germline V gene sequence: CDR1 GTSNPN, CDR2 SVGIG (reference sequence). CDR3 in DNA: TGTGCCTGGAGTGTACAAACCGGGGTTAACGAGCAGTACGTC. This translates into CAWSVQTGVNEQYV.

V is TRBV2 and J is TRBJ2-1; 7 bases map to TRBD1. Trimming cost V 4 bases and J 5 bases; bases outside gene matches: 8. The CDR3 length is 15 residues. Germline CDR1 SNHLY, CDR2 FYNNEI. CDR3 bases: TGTGCCAGCAGTGGTAGGGGGACAGATGACAATGAGCAGTTCTTC. Its protein product is CASSGRGTDDNEQFF.

The rearrangement joins TRBV7-9 to TRBJ1-1; D is unclear. The CDR3 runs to 11 residues. Trimming removed 2 bases at V and 8 bases at J, with 6 bases between. Germline CDR1 and CDR2: SEHNR and FQNEAQ (reference sequence). CDR3 bases: TGTGCCAGCAGCTTATGGGAAGAAGCTTTCTTT. Translation gives CASSLWEEAFF.

The chain is built from TRBV14 and TRBJ1-2; 8 bases are shared with TRBD1. Germline CDR1 reads SGHDN; CDR2 reads FVKESK. V shed 2 bases and J 4 bases; nucleotides not matched to a gene: 0. This CDR3 is 13 amino acids long. The CDR3 DNA sequence: TGTGCCAGCAGCCAACAGGGGGCCTATGGCTACACCTTC. This translates into CASSQQGAYGYTF.

This chain links TRBV6-5 with TRBJ2-1; 9 bases map to TRBD1. Looked up from germline, CDR1 is MNHEY and CDR2 is SVGAGI. The CDR3 has 14 residues. After removal of 6 bases from V and 1 base from J, the junction contained 1 base not matched to a gene. The CDR3 reads CASRDRGSYNEQFF. The CDR3 nucleotides are TGTGCCAGCAGGGACAGGGGTTCCTACAATGAGCAGTTCTTC.

The chain has TRBV7-2 and TRBJ2-5; the D is unclear. Looked up from germline, CDR1 is SGHTA and CDR2 is FQGNSA. The CDR3 has 13 amino acids. V lost 2 bases and J 5 bases, leaving 9 bases between the germline ends. The CDR3 DNA follows: TGTGCCAGCAGCTTATCCCTGGGGGAGACCCAGTACTTC. Translated, it gives CASSLSLGETQYF.

This clone was detected only a few times. This rearrangement joins TRBV5-1 to TRBJ1-5, with a weak D call TRBD1 (6 bases). The ends were cut back, 1 base at V and 4 bases at J, with 12 bases in the middle. This CDR3 is 15 amino acids long. The germline V gene encodes CDR1 SGHRS and CDR2 YFSETQ. The CDR3 bases are TGCGCCAGCAGCTTGCGCTGGGGGCCAAATCAGCCCCAGCATTTT. It is translated as CASSLRWGPNQPQHF. The full variable domain, in which reference TRBV5-1 and TRBJ1-5 provide the parts outside the CDR3, is KAGVTQTPRYLIKTRGQQVTLSCSPISGHRSVSWYQQTPGQGLQFLFEYFSETQRNKGNFPGRFSGRQFSNSRSEMNVSTLELGDSALYLCASSLRWGPNQPQHFGDGTRLSIL.

The chain recombines TRBV19 with TRBJ2-2; possible D gene TRBD2, 6 bases. The germline gives CDR1 LNHDA, CDR2 SQIVND (reference sequence). Trimming cost V 8 bases and J 2 bases, with 15 bases left between them. The CDR3 is made up of 15 amino acids. This chain's CDR3 is CASGRGTFNTGELFF. The CDR3 DNA sequence: TGTGCCAGTGGCCGAGGGACTTTCAACACCGGGGAGCTGTTTTTT.

CDR3 protein: CSVTGTSGGWETQYF. For the CDR3, the DNA is TGCAGCGTTACTGGGACTAGCGGGGGCTGGGAGACCCAGTACTTC. The gene calls are TRBV29-1 and TRBJ2-5, with TRBD2 identical over 14 bases. CDR3 size: 15 residues. V shed 5 bases, J shed 5 bases, and the junction held 7 bases outside the gene matches. The V gene's germline CDR1 is SQVTM and CDR2 ANQGSEA.

The chain uses TRBV11-3 and TRBJ2-1; 8 nucleotides agree with TRBD1. The CDR3 length is 15 residues. Germline trimming cut 4 bases from V and 3 bases from J; bases unmatched to any gene: 5. From germline, CDR1 is SGHNT and CDR2 YENEEA. The CDR3 DNA follows: TGTGCCAGCAGCTCCGGACAGGGCCTCTACAATGAGCAGTTCTTC. It specifies CASSSGQGLYNEQFF.

V usage is TRBV18 and J usage is TRBJ2-1, with no clear D. The V gene's germline CDR1 is KGHSH and CDR2 LQKENI. Trimming pared 8 bases from V and 7 bases from J, leaving 9 bases between. This CDR3 region has 11 residues. The CDR3: CASQDQNEQFF. DNA for the CDR3: TGTGCCAGCCAAGATCAGAATGAGCAGTTCTTC.

This chain connects TRBV19 to TRBJ2-7, with no clear D. Trimming took 9 bases from V and 4 from J, leaving 4 bases between them. CDR3 size: 9 residues. Germline V gene sequence: CDR1 LNHDA, CDR2 SQIVND (reference sequence). CDR3: CAREYEQYV. The CDR3, as DNA: TGTGCCAGGGAGTACGAGCAGTACGTC.

The chain couples TRBV9 to TRBJ1-6; D call uncertain. There are 14 residues in the CDR3. The germline CDR1 and CDR2 sequences are SGDLS and YYNGEE. V dropped 9 bases and J dropped 0 bases, with 10 bases sitting between them. The CDR3 spells CATSSGSYNSPLHF. As DNA, the CDR3 is TGTGCCACCTCCAGTGGCTCCTATAATTCACCCCTCCACTTT.

This sequence joins TRBV5-8 and TRBJ2-7; no definite D call. The V gene lost 7 bases and the J gene lost 4 bases, with 9 bases spanning the gap. The germline V gene encodes CDR1 SGHTS and CDR2 YDEGEE. The CDR3 has 11 residues. The CDR3 spells CASAEIYEQYV. CDR3 DNA sequence: TGTGCCAGCGCGGAGATTTACGAGCAGTACGTC.

The gene calls are TRBV5-1 and TRBJ2-2; TRBD2 agrees at 10 bases. The length of the CDR3 is 18 residues. V was clipped by 4 bases and J by 6 bases; unmatched bases: 15. Germline V CDR1 and CDR2: SGHRS, YFSETQ. The CDR3 bases are TGCGCCAGCAGCCTCCCCCCCTTCCTAGCGGGGGCCTCCGGGGAGCTGTTTTTT. It is translated as CASSLPPFLAGASGELFF.

V usage is TRBV3-1 (or the pseudogene TRBV3-2) and J usage is TRBJ2-1, with 11 bases lining up with TRBD1. CDR3 length: 12 amino acids. Germline CDR1 LGHDT, CDR2 YNNKEL (reference sequence). Losses at the gene ends were 4 bases for V and 12 bases for J; bases not matched to a gene: 2. In nucleotides, the CDR3 is TGTGCCAGCAGCCTCGGACAGGGGGCGCAGTTCTTC. Its protein product is CASSLGQGAQFF.

The chain has TRBV13 and TRBJ1-6; possibly TRBD1 for D (6 bases). The CDR3 is 15 residues long. V lost 3 bases and J 7 bases, leaving 13 bases between the germline ends. Germline V gives CDR1 PRHDT, CDR2 FYEKMQ (reference sequence). The CDR3 bases are TGTGCCAGCAGCTTCCGGGACACACCGAATTCACCCCTCCACTTT. This sequence encodes CASSFRDTPNSPLHF.